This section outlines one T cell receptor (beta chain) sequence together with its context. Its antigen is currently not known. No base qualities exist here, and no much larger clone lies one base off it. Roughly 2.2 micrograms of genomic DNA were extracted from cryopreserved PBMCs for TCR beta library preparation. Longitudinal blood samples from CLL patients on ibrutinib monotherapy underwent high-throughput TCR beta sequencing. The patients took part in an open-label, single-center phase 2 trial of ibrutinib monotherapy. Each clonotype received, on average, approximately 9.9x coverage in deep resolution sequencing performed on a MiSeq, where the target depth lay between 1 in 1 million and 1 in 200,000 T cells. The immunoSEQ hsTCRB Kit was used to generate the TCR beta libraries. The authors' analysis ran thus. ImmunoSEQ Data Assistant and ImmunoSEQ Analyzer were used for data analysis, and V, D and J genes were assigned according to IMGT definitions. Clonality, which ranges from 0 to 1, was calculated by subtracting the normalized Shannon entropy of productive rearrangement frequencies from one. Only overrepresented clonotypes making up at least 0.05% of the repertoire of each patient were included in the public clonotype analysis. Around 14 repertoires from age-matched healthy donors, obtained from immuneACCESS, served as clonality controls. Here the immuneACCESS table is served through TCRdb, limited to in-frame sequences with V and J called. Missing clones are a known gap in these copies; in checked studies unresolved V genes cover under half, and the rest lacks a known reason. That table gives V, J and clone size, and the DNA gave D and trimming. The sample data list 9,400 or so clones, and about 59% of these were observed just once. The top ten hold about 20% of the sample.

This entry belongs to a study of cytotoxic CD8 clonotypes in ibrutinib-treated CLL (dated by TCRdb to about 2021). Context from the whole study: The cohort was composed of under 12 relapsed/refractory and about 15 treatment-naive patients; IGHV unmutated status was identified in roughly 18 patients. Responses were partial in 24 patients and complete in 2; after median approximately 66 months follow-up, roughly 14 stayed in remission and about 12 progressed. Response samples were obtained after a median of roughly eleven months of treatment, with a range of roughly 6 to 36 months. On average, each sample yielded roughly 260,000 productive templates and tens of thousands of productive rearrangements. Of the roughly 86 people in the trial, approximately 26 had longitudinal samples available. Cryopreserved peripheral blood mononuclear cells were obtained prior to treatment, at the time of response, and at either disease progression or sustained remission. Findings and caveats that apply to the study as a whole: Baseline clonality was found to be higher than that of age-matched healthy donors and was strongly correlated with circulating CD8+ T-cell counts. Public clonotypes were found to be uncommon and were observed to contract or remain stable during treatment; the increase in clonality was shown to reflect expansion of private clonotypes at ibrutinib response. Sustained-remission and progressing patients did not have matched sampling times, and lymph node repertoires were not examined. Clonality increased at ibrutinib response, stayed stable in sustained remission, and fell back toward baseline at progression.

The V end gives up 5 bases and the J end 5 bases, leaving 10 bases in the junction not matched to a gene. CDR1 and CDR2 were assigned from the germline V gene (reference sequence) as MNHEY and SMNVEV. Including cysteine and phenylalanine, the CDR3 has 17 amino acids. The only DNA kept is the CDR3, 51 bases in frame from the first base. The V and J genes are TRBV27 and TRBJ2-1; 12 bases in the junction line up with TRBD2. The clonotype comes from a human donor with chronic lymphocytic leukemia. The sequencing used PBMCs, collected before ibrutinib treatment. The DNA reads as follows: TGTGCCAGCAGTATAGGACTAGCGGGAACCTTACACAATGAGCAGTTCTTC. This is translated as CASSIGLAGTLHNEQFF.